The 28 T cell receptor beta chains listed next were all sequenced from one sample in a study of shared clonotypes between healthy human individuals. Selected positively for CCR7 and CD45RO-negative, naive CD8 cells excluded terminally differentiated effector memory CD45RA+ cells. The table came from immunoSEQ multiplex PCR; TCRdb's copy has only in-frame clones and leaves some out. This table holds hundreds of thousands of clones, 85% to 95% found once. The specimen was naive CD8+ T cells sorted from blood. The receptors were sampled from a woman in her thirties in good health.

The chain couples TRBV13 to TRBJ1-2, with D perhaps TRBD1 (5 bases). Trimming took off 0 bases at V and 7 bases at J, with 9 bases between the two ends. There are 13 residues in the CDR3. Germline V gene lookup returns CDR1 PRHDT and CDR2 FYEKMQ (reference sequence). In DNA form, the CDR3 reads TGTGCCAGCAGCTTAGGGAGTAGGGGTGGCTACACCTTC. This translates into CASSLGSRGGYTF.

The chain couples TRBV9 to TRBJ1-6, with a weak D call TRBD1 (5 bases). The ends were cut back, 0 bases at V and 7 bases at J, with 5 bases in the middle. Germline V gene sequence: CDR1 SGDLS, CDR2 YYNGEE. This CDR3 region has 13 residues. The CDR3 region has the DNA TGTGCCAGCAGCGTAGGGGACAATTCACCCCTCCACTTT. Protein: CASSVGDNSPLHF.

The chain joins TRBV7-6 to TRBJ2-5, with 8 bases aligning to TRBD1. The CDR3 has 13 amino acids. J gave up 3 bases and V 5 bases, and 2 bases lay outside the gene matches. The germline CDR1 and CDR2 sequences are SGHVS and FNYEAQ. DNA for the CDR3: TGTGCCAGCAGCCTGGGACAGGAAGAGACCCAGTACTTC. This codes for CASSLGQEETQYF.

The chain recombines TRBV28 with TRBJ1-6; D is possibly TRBD1 (5 bases). Germline CDR1 reads MDHEN; CDR2 reads SYDVKM. The V and J ends lost 1 base and 6 bases respectively, with 10 bases between them. The CDR3 runs 15 residues. The CDR3 DNA reads as TGTGCCAGCAGTTTATATTCGGGACGTAATTCACCCCTCCACTTT. Translating gives CASSLYSGRNSPLHF.

This clone was counted a single time. In DNA form, the CDR3 reads TGTGCCAGCAGTTTTCCGTCGGATGAGCAGTTCTTC. This sequence encodes CASSFPSDEQFF. V gene TRBV28 combines with J gene TRBJ2-1; D remains ambiguous. V lost 3 bases and J lost 8, with 8 bases in between. Germline V lookup: CDR1 MDHEN, CDR2 SYDVKM. CDR3 length: 12 amino acids.

The rearrangement joins TRBV7-8 to TRBJ2-5; D gene unclear. V lost 1 base, J lost 1 base, and 4 bases lay in between. This CDR3 is built from 13 residues. Germline V gene sequence: CDR1 SGHVS, CDR2 FQNEAQ. The CDR3 region is CASSLVSQETQYF. Here the CDR3 DNA reads TGTGCCAGCAGCTTAGTCAGCCAAGAGACCCAGTACTTC.

The chain recombines TRBV27 with TRBJ2-1; 9 bases are shared with TRBD2. The CDR3 loop spans 15 amino acids. The germline gives CDR1 MNHEY, CDR2 SMNVEV (reference sequence). With V trimmed by 3 bases and J by 6 bases, 6 bases remained unmatched. CDR3 sequence reads: CASSLGIAGVNEQFF. CDR3 sequence (DNA): TGTGCCAGCAGTTTGGGAATAGCGGGGGTCAATGAGCAGTTCTTC.

Only one count was recorded for this clone. The chain is built from TRBV7-9 and TRBJ1-2; D is perhaps TRBD1 (6 bases). V shed 1 base and J shed 6 bases, with 12 bases lying between them. Germline V lookup: CDR1 SEHNR, CDR2 FQNEAQ (reference sequence). The CDR3 is 14 residues long. The chain's CDR3 is CASSLGPGADGYTF. CDR3 nucleotide sequence: TGTGCCAGCAGCTTAGGGCCAGGGGCCGATGGCTACACCTTC.

Details on this clone: The junction does not match germline at one end; this may be a read error. V and J are TRBV4-1 and TRBJ1-1; D possibly corresponds to TRBD1 (6 bases). This CDR3 is 17 amino acids long. Germline V gives CDR1 MGHRA, CDR2 YSYEKL. CDR3 DNA: TGCGCCAGCAGTCAAGATATCTTAGACAGGCTGAACACTGAAGCTTTCTTT. Protein product: CASSQDILDRLNTEAFF.

This rearrangement joins TRBV7-9 to TRBJ2-7, with D uncertain. The germline gives CDR1 SEHNR, CDR2 FQNEAQ (reference sequence). The CDR3 covers 16 residues. V lost 4 bases and J 2 bases, leaving 18 bases between the germline ends. CDR3: CASSSSLGWRAYEQYF. The CDR3 bases are TGTGCCAGCAGCTCGTCCCTGGGCTGGAGAGCCTACGAGCAGTACTTC.

V usage is TRBV2 and J usage is TRBJ2-7; 8 bases align to TRBD1. V shed 5 bases and J 3 bases; nucleotides not matched to a gene: 6. The CDR3 runs to 14 residues. The V gene's germline CDR1 is SNHLY and CDR2 FYNNEI. The DNA for the CDR3 is TGTGCCAGCAGTAGAGACAGGGGACACTACGAGCAGTACTTC. Residues: CASSRDRGHYEQYF.

The gene calls are TRBV28 and TRBJ1-2; D gene ambiguous. The CDR3 extends over 12 amino acids. Germline CDR1 MDHEN, CDR2 SYDVKM. Trimming cost V 6 bases and J 10 bases, with 15 bases left between them. The CDR3 nucleotides are TGTGCCAGCAGATCCGGACGGCCTAACTACACCTTC. Its translation is CASRSGRPNYTF.

The rearrangement uses TRBV5-4 and TRBJ1-4; tentatively, D is TRBD1 (5 bases). Deletions cut 2 bases from V and 8 bases from J, with 19 bases between. The germline CDR1 and CDR2 sequences are SGHNT and YYREEE (reference sequence). This CDR3 contains 16 residues. DNA of the CDR3: TGTGCCAGCAGCTTTTCGGGCAGCGGGGGAGGAGAAAAACTGTTTTTT. Translation: CASSFSGSGGGEKLFF.

The chain has TRBV7-2 and TRBJ2-1, with 16 positions matching TRBD2. The germline V gene encodes CDR1 SGHTA and CDR2 FQGNSA. The CDR3 consists of 18 residues. Trimming took 3 bases from V and 5 from J; bases not matched to a gene: 7. DNA of the CDR3: TGTGCCAGCAGCTTGGGACTAGCGGGAGGGCCGAGACACAATGAGCAGTTCTTC. It yields the protein CASSLGLAGGPRHNEQFF.

This clone was detected only a few times. The chain links TRBV6-1 to TRBJ1-2; D gene unclear. The CDR3 has 13 amino acids. Germline V gene data show CDR1 as MNHNS and CDR2 as SASEGT. The V and J ends lost 2 bases and 8 bases respectively, with 12 bases between them. As DNA, the CDR3 is TGTGCCAGCAGTGAATACGGAGGTCGGGGCTACACCTTC. This gives the protein CASSEYGGRGYTF.

The chain joins TRBV28 to TRBJ1-2; tentatively, D is TRBD1 (6 bases). The CDR3 contains 16 residues. Per the germline V gene, CDR1 is MDHEN and CDR2 is SYDVKM. V was shortened by 5 bases and J by 4 bases, with 20 bases between the two germline ends. The CDR3, as DNA: TGTGCCAGCAGTCCATTAAAAGCCGCGACAGGCTATGGCTACACCTTC. Protein: CASSPLKAATGYGYTF.

The rearrangement links TRBV7-9 to TRBJ2-7, with 9 bases fitting TRBD1. The germline V gene encodes CDR1 SEHNR and CDR2 FQNEAQ (reference sequence). There are 17 residues in the CDR3. The V and J ends lost 2 bases and 4 bases, in that order; junction bases with no gene match: 12. CDR3 loop: CASSLSSALDRGYEQYF. CDR3 nucleotides: TGTGCCAGCAGCTTAAGCTCGGCCCTAGACAGGGGGTACGAGCAGTACTTC.

The rearrangement joins TRBV12-5 to TRBJ2-7; maybe TRBD1 (5 bases). The CDR3 consists of 12 residues. Trimming shortened V by 6 bases and J by 3 bases, and 9 bases separated the two germline ends. Looked up from germline, CDR1 is LGHNT and CDR2 is FRNRAP. The CDR3 loop reads CASGQDNYEQYF. Written as DNA, the CDR3 is TGTGCTAGTGGACAGGATAACTACGAGCAGTACTTC.

The rearrangement links TRBV10-2 to TRBJ2-5, with D tentatively TRBD1 or TRBD2 (5 bases each). Trimming removed 5 bases from V and 5 bases from J, with 12 bases in between. The V gene's germline CDR1 is WSHSY and CDR2 SAAADI. The CDR3 spans 13 residues. In nucleotides, the CDR3 is TGCGCCAGCAGTATAGGGACCCCGGAGACCCAGTACTTC. This translates into CASSIGTPETQYF.

About this clone: Different DNA sequences within this sample yield the same CDR3. V gene TRBV19 combines with J gene TRBJ2-7; D is unclear. The CDR3 runs 14 residues. Trimming took off 1 base at V and 0 bases at J, with 7 bases between the two ends. Germline assignment: CDR1 LNHDA and CDR2 SQIVND (reference sequence). CDR3 bases: TGTGCCAGTAGTATAGTGGGGAACTCCTACGAGCAGTACTTC. It codes for CASSIVGNSYEQYF. Drawing the rest from reference TRBV19 and TRBJ2-7, the complete variable domain is DGGITQSPKYLFRKEGQNVTLSCEQNLNHDAMYWYRQDPGQGLRLIYYSQIVNDFQKGDIAEGYSVSREKKESFPLTVTSAQKNPTAFYLCASSIVGNSYEQYFGPGTRLTVT.

DNA of the CDR3: TGTGCCAGCAGTTTTCGCACAGCCATCAGGGCGAGGGGCTACACCTTC. As protein: CASSFRTAIRARGYTF. The chain couples TRBV28 to TRBJ1-2; the D gene is possibly TRBD1 (5 bases). CDR3 length: 16 amino acids. Per the germline V gene, CDR1 is MDHEN and CDR2 is SYDVKM. V was cut by 3 bases and J by 8 bases, with 22 bases left in between.

J is TRBJ2-3 and V is TRBV28; TRBD2 matches at 10 bases. Germline V gene data show CDR1 as MDHEN and CDR2 as SYDVKM. Trimming at V came to 5 bases and at J to 6 bases, leaving 14 bases not matched to a gene. There are 17 residues in the CDR3. CDR3 DNA sequence: TGTGCCAGCAGTCTACACCCGACTAGCGGGTGGGGGGATACGCAGTATTTT. Its protein product is CASSLHPTSGWGDTQYF. Looking up the rest from reference TRBV28 and TRBJ2-3 gives the full variable domain: DVKVTQSSRYLVKRTGEKVFLECVQDMDHENMFWYRQDPGLGLRLIYFSYDVKMKEKGDIPEGYSVSREKKERFSLILESASTNQTSMYLCASSLHPTSGWGDTQYFGPGTRLTVL.

This clone has a single count. The chain carries TRBV7-8 and TRBJ1-1; a possible D gene is TRBD1 (6 bases). Germline values: CDR1 SGHVS, CDR2 FQNEAQ. Trimming pared 1 base from V and 5 bases from J, leaving 14 bases between. There are 15 residues in the CDR3. The chain's CDR3 is CASSLVQGPGTEAFF. The CDR3 bases are TGTGCCAGCAGCTTAGTTCAGGGGCCGGGGACTGAAGCTTTCTTT.

The table lists this clone with a count of one. The chain uses TRBV7-9 and TRBJ1-3, with D uncertain. V lost 6 bases, J lost 0 bases, and 15 bases lay in between. CDR3 length: 16 residues. CDR1 and CDR2 (germline): SEHNR, FQNEAQ (reference sequence). The CDR3 loop reads CASRPISAPSGNTIYF. In nucleotides, the CDR3 is TGTGCCAGCAGACCTATCTCGGCCCCCTCTGGAAACACCATATATTTT.

Concerning this clone itself: Other DNA variants within this sample encode the same CDR3. This chain uses TRBV9 with TRBJ2-7; D may be TRBD2 (5 bases). Per germline, CDR1 SGDLS and CDR2 YYNGEE. Trimming took 0 bases from V and 1 from J, leaving 11 bases between them. CDR3 length: 15 residues. CDR3 DNA sequence: TGTGCCAGCAGCGTAGGGCTTGGCGGGTCCTACGAGCAGTACTTC. Its translation: CASSVGLGGSYEQYF.

The chain recombines TRBV14 with TRBJ1-2; D gene ambiguous. CDR1 is SGHDN and CDR2 is FVKESK in the germline V gene. Trimming cost V 0 bases and J 7 bases, with 12 bases left between them. The CDR3 runs 14 residues. CDR3 sequence (DNA): TGTGCCAGCAGCCAAGAATCGGGGAGGGCTGGCTACACCTTC. Protein: CASSQESGRAGYTF.

CDR3 nucleotides: TGTGCCAGCGAGCCCACCGCAAACTCCTACGAGCAGTACTTC. This sequence encodes CASEPTANSYEQYF. The chain links TRBV28 to TRBJ2-7; D is uncertain. Trimming cost V 8 bases and J 0 bases, with 14 bases left between them. Germline CDR1 reads MDHEN; CDR2 reads SYDVKM. The CDR3 runs 14 residues.

The chain employs TRBV19 and TRBJ1-4; D is uncertain. With 0 bases removed from V and 4 bases from J, the gap between germline ends came to 12 bases. The CDR3 has 16 residues. Looked up from germline, CDR1 is LNHDA and CDR2 is SQIVND (reference sequence). CDR3 protein: CASSIDLEDVNEKLFF. CDR3 nucleotides: TGTGCCAGTAGTATAGATCTGGAGGACGTTAATGAAAAACTGTTTTTT. The full variable domain, in which reference TRBV19 and TRBJ1-4 provide the parts outside the CDR3, is DGGITQSPKYLFRKEGQNVTLSCEQNLNHDAMYWYRQDPGQGLRLIYYSQIVNDFQKGDIAEGYSVSREKKESFPLTVTSAQKNPTAFYLCASSIDLEDVNEKLFFGSGTQLSVL.